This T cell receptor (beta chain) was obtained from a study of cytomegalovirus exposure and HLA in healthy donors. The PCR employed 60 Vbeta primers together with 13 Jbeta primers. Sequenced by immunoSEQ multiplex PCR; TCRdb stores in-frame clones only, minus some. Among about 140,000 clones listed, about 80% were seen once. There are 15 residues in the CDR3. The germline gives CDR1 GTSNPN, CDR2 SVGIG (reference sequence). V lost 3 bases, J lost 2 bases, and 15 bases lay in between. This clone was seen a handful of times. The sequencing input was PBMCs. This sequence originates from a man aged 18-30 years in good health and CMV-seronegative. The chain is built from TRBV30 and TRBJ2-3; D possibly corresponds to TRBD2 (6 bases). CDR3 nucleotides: TGTGCCTGGAGGTCTTGGGGGGAGGACACAGATACGCAGTATTTT. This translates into CAWRSWGEDTDTQYF.